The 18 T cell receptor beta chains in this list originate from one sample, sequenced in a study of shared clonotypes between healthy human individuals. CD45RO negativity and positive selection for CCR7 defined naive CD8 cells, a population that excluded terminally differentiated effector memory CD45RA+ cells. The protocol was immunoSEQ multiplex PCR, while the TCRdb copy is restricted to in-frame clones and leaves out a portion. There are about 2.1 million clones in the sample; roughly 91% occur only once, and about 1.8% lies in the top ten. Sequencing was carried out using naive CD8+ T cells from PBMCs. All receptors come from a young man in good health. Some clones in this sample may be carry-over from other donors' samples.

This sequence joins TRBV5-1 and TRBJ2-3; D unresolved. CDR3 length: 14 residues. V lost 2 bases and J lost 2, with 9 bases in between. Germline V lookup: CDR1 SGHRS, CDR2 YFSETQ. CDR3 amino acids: CASSFSTYTDTQYF. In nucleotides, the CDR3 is TGCGCCAGCAGCTTTTCCACCTACACAGATACGCAGTATTTT.

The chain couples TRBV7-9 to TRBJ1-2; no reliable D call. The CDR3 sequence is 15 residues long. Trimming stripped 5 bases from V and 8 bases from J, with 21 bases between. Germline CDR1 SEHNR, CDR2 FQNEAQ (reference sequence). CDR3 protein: CASSPPVLGMRGYTF. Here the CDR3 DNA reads TGTGCCAGCAGCCCTCCCGTTTTGGGGATGCGGGGCTACACCTTC.

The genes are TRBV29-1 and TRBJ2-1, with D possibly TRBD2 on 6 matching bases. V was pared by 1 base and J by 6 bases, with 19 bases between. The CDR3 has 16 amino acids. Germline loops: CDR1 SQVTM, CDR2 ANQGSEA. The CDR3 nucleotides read TGCAGCGTTGAAGCCCTGGAGGGCCACTCGTTCAATGAGCAGTTCTTC. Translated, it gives CSVEALEGHSFNEQFF.

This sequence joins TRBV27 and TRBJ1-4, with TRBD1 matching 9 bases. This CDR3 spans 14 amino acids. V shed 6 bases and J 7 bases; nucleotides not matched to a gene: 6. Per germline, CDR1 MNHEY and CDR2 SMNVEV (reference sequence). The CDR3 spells CASSVTGGFEKLFF. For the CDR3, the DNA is TGTGCCAGCAGCGTTACAGGGGGCTTTGAAAAACTGTTTTTT.

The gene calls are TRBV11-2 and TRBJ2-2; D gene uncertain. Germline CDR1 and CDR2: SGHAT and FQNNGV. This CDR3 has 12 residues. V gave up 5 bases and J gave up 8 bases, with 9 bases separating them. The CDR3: CASSPRVGELFF. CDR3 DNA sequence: TGTGCCAGCAGCCCACGGGTGGGGGAGCTGTTTTTT.

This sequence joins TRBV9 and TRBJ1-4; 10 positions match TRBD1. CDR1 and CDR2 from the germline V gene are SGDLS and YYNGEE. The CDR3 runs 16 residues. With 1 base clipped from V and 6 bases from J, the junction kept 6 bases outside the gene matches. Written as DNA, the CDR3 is TGTGCCAGCAGCGTATGGGACAGGGGAGGGGATGAAAAACTGTTTTTT. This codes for CASSVWDRGGDEKLFF.

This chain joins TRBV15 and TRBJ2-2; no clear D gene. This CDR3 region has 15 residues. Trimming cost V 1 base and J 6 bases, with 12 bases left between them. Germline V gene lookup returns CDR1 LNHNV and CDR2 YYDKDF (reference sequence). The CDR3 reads CATSRAQPVSGELFF. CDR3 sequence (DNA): TGTGCCACCAGCAGAGCCCAACCCGTCTCCGGGGAGCTGTTTTTT.

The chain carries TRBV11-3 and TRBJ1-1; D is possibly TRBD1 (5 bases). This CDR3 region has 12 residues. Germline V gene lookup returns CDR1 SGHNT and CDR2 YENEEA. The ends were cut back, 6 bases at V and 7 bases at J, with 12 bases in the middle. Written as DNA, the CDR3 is TGTGCCAGCAGTATACCGGGACGTGAAGCTTTCTTT. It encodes CASSIPGREAFF.

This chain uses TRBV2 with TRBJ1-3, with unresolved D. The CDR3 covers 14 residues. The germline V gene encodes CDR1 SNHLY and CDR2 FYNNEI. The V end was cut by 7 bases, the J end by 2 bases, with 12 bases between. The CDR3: CASTYPETGNTIYF. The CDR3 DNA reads TGTGCCAGCACCTATCCGGAGACTGGAAACACCATATATTTT.

In nucleotides, the CDR3 is TGTGCCAGCAGCTATGGGGGAGAGAACACTGAAGCTTTCTTT. Translation: CASSYGGENTEAFF. The genes are TRBV11-3 and TRBJ1-1, with D possibly matching TRBD1 (5 bases). CDR1 is SGHNT, CDR2 YENEEA, per germline. Trimming left V 4 bases short and J 1 base short, with 10 bases between. The CDR3 covers 14 residues.

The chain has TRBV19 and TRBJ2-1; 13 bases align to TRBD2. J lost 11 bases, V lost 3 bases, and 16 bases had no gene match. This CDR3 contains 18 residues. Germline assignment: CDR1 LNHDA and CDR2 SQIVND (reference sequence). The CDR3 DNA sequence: TGTGCCAGTAGTATCCCGGGACTAGCGGGGTCTTTAGATCTGAAGCAGTTCTTC. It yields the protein CASSIPGLAGSLDLKQFF.

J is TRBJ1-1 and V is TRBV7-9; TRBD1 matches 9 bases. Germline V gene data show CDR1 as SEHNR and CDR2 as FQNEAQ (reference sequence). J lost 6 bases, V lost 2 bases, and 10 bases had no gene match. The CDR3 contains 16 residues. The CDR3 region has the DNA TGTGCCAGCAGCTTAACCCCCCCGGACAGGGGCCCTGAAGCTTTCTTT. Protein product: CASSLTPPDRGPEAFF.

CDR3 loop: CASSQTGATLLDGYTF. CDR3 sequence (DNA): TGTGCCAGCAGCCAAACCGGTGCGACACTTTTGGATGGCTACACCTTC. The chain employs TRBV11-2 and TRBJ1-2; D unclear. Per the germline V gene, CDR1 is SGHAT and CDR2 is FQNNGV. The CDR3 length is 16 residues. Trimming took 5 bases from V and 6 from J, leaving 22 bases between them. Full variable domain (rest looked up from reference TRBV11-2 and TRBJ1-2): EAGVAQSPRYKIIEKRQSVAFWCNPISGHATLYWYQQILGQGPKLLIQFQNNGVVDDSQLPKDRFSAERLKGVDSTLKIQPAKLEDSAVYLCASSQTGATLLDGYTFGSGTRLTVV.

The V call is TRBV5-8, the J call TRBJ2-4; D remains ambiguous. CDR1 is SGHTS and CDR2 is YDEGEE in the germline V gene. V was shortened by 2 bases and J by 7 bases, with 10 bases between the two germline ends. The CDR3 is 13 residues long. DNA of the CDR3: TGTGCCAGCAGCTTTTCATCCAGTAACATTCAGTACTTC. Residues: CASSFSSSNIQYF.

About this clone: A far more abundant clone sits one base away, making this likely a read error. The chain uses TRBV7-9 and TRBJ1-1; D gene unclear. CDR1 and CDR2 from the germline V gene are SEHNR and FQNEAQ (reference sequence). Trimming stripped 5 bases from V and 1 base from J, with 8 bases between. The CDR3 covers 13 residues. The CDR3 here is CASSHGRNTEAFF. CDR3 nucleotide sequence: TGTGCCAGCAGCCATGGACGGAACACTGAAGCTTTCTTT.

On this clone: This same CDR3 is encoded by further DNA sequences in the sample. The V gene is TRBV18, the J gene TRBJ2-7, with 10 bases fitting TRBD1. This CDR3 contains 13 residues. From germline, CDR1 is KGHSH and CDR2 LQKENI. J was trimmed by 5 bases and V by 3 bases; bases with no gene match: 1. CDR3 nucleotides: TGTGCCAGCTCACCCGGGACAGGGGACGAGCAGTACTTC. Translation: CASSPGTGDEQYF.

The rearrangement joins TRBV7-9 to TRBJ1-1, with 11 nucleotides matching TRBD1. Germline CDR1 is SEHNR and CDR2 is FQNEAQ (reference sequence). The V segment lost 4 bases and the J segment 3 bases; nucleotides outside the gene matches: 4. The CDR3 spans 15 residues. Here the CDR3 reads CASSSLDRGHTEAFF. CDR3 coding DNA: TGTGCCAGCAGCTCCTTGGACAGGGGGCACACTGAAGCTTTCTTT.

The CDR3 region has the DNA TGTGCCAGCAGCCCCGGGGGCGGCTGGGTAAGGGAGCAGTACTTC. Translation gives CASSPGGGWVREQYF. The chain couples TRBV7-9 to TRBJ2-7; either TRBD1 or TRBD2 may fit D (6 bases each). CDR3 length: 15 amino acids. The germline V gene has CDR1 SEHNR and CDR2 FQNEAQ (reference sequence). V was pared by 5 bases and J by 7 bases, with 21 bases between. The entire variable domain, with the rest obtained from reference TRBV7-9 and TRBJ2-7, is as follows: DTGVSQNPRHKITKRGQNVTFRCDPISEHNRLYWYRQTLGQGPEFLTYFQNEAQLEKSRLLSDRFSAERPKGSFSTLEIQRTEQGDSAMYLCASSPGGGWVREQYFGPGTRLTVT.